Included here is one T cell receptor (beta chain) sequence, with context. Its antigen remains unidentified. Base qualities were left out, and no much larger clone turns up one base away. V lost 2 bases and J lost 1 base, and the count of bases not matched to a germline gene is 7. The CDR3 starts with the cysteine, ends with the phenylalanine, and has 16 residues. The entry retains the CDR3 DNA only, 48 bases that are in frame from base 1. Via the germline V gene, CDR1 is SGHTA and CDR2 FQGTGA. For repertoire sequencing, TCR beta CDR3 regions were amplified from RNA transcripts. HTBI primers and the Qiagen OneStep RT-PCR kit were used in a first-round RT-PCR, which was followed by a second-round multiplex PCR, size selection and purification. Sequencing of the libraries was carried out on an Illumina HiSeq2000 in paired-end mode with 100 bp reads. Per the authors' processing: SOAPnuke was used for read processing, and reads with adapters, uncalled bases, a mean Phred below 15, or no exact constant-primer or identifier match were discarded. High-quality paired reads were merged with COPE v1.2.5. Each unique nucleotide sequence was defined as a clonotype, and clonotypes were aligned to IMGT TRB V, D and J references with MiTCR v1.1. The analysis was limited to V-J combinations with a frequency above 0.0001, which together covered just over 98% of the repertoires. A TCR clonal expansion and chaos score per V-J combination was defined as the ratio of F50 clonal expansion to chaos observed in the TCRdist matrix. Welch's t-statistics and random forest were used to narrow the features down to 10 to 15 V-J combinations, which were then fed into a naive Bayes classifier. The similarity between thyroid and blood repertoires was quantified using the Morisita-Horn index. TCRdb trimmed the raw reads at Q25, called clones with MiXCR and kept productive beta chains. Records with the same CDR3 protein are collapsed into one entry carrying the most frequent genes and DNA. The V and J calls follow TCRdb's processing rather than the paper's. In all, the sample holds 200,000 to 250,000 distinct CDR3 sequences, and approximately 42% of those were seen once. Together, the top ten hold approximately 44% of the sample.

This sample was included in a study of Graves' ophthalmopathy and Graves' hyperthyroidism (dated by TCRdb to the late 2010s). Concerning the study at large: Peripheral blood was collected at initial diagnosis, prior to any treatment. To tell Graves' ophthalmopathy apart from Graves' hyperthyroidism, and to predict which patients would progress to ophthalmopathy, the study relied on TCR beta repertoire signatures. In total, approximately 140 blood samples were TCR-sequenced: some 40 ophthalmopathy, approximately 75 hyperthyroidism and roughly 17 hyperthyroidism-to-ophthalmopathy patients. To explore V-J signatures that distinguish ophthalmopathy from hyperthyroidism, a discovery set of about a hundred patients was enrolled, made up of 43 with ophthalmopathy and 55 to 65 with stable hyperthyroidism. For independent validation, a separate cohort was made up of 18 to 20 hyperthyroidism patients plus 17 patients who later progressed from hyperthyroidism to ophthalmopathy. In more than five hyperthyroidism patients, the T-cell repertoires found in thyroid tissue were compared with those found in blood. Once sampling was done, hyperthyroidism patients were given methimazole at a starting dose of 30 mg daily, while ophthalmopathy patients were given high-dose intravenous methylprednisolone. What the authors observed across the whole study: No statistical method was used to predetermine the sample size, and group allocation was not hidden from the investigators. Among expanded thyroid clonotypes with frequency above 0.001, most also showed up in blood, which suggests that blood repertoires may reflect the thyroid immune response. In validation, the model predicted ophthalmopathy progression with more than 55% sensitivity and around 72% specificity; some 13 predicted patients were CT-confirmed with GO in a median of 6.5 months. In cross-validation, the 13-signature model distinguished ophthalmopathy from stable hyperthyroidism with almost 90% sensitivity and around 81% specificity, and in the test set the corresponding values were around 80% and 75%.

The ophthalmopathy patients had moderately to severely active disease, with a Clinical Activity Score of 3 or higher, a NOSPECS grade of 4 or higher, and a disease duration of less than 3 months. Anyone with other autoimmune diseases, uncontrolled infections, pregnancy or lactation was excluded from the study. Diagnosis was based on clinical symptoms, serum thyroxine, TRAb, thyroid ultrasound and orbital computed tomography. PBMCs were isolated from approximately 10 ml of fresh peripheral blood by Ficoll-Paque density gradient centrifugation. Trizol reagent was used to extract the total RNA, and its quality was then checked on an Agilent 2100 Bioanalyzer.

The TCR was taken from an adult man with Graves' ophthalmopathy. Here the chain combines TRBV7-3 and TRBJ1-2; 7 middle bases align to TRBD1. Sequenced: peripheral blood. CDR3 sequence: CASSLYSGGDNYGYTF. The sequenced DNA: TGTGCCAGCAGCTTATACTCAGGGGGAGATAACTATGGCTACACCTTC. This CDR3, with the reference TRBV7-3 and TRBJ1-2 proteins standing in past its ends, gives the full variable domain GAGVSQTPSNKVTEKGKYVELRCDPISGHTALYWYRQSLGQGPEFLIYFQGTGAADDSGLPNDRFFAVRPEGSVSTLKIQRTERGDSAVYLCASSLYSGGDNYGYTFGSGTRLTVV.